This T cell receptor (beta chain) was identified in a study of glioma-infiltrating T cells after dendritic cell vaccination. Data came from immunoSEQ multiplex PCR; TCRdb stores just in-frame clones and leaves some out. The sample shows approximately 62,000 clones, roughly 86% of them seen only once. Germline V gene lookup returns CDR1 SQVTM and CDR2 ANQGSEA. This CDR3 comprises 15 residues. V lost 3 bases and J lost 8; bases outside the gene matches: 11. Noted time point: after dendritic cell vaccination, including at tumor progression/relapse. This TCR came from a human donor with glioblastoma. This specimen was blood, taken after dendritic cell vaccination. V usage is TRBV29-1 and J usage is TRBJ2-2; 8 nucleotides match TRBD1. The CDR3 nucleotides are TGCAGCGTTGAGCCGGCGGCAGGGGGCTTGGGGGAGCTGTTTTTT. Protein: CSVEPAAGGLGELFF.